The clone carrying this TCR beta chain occurred many times. Its antigen is unidentified. The ends lost 2 bases at V and 0 bases at J; junction bases unmatched: 4. Looked up from germline, CDR1 is MNHEY and CDR2 is SVGAGI. The CDR3 has 15 residues. The entry originates in a study of T-cell memory formation after mild COVID-19. About the study: Clusters of TCRs were largely donor specific. Study results and caveats: Prior to infection, memory already included some responding clones, suggesting cross-reactive memory joined. Those CD4+ clones that contracted were mainly in CM and EM (CD8+ ones in EMRA). Whether day 37 second-wave clones are SARS-CoV-2-specific was not confirmed.

MiXCR, run by TCRdb on the 5' RACE reads, gives a single entry per CDR3 protein. The data contain under 300,000 distinct CDR3 sequences, approximately 9% of them singletons. The source is a man in his late teens or twenties who had mild COVID-19 (a few samples of this study predate the infection). Cell type and time point are not known. The chain joins TRBV6-5 to TRBJ2-7, with 7 bases that match TRBD1. The source material was PBMCs or a T cell subset sorted from them (not recorded which). CDR3 sequence (DNA): TGTGCCAGCAGTTACGGGCAGGGGGTCTCCTACGAGCAGTACTTC. Protein sequence: CASSYGQGVSYEQYF.